Below, one T cell receptor (beta chain) is given with its context. The data were obtained in a study of blood T cell repertoires in COVID-19. CDR3 length: 16 residues. Per germline, CDR1 LNHDA and CDR2 SQIVND (reference sequence). Unmatched junction bases numbered 7, after V lost 4 bases and J lost 5 bases. Original data processing: Amplification of reference gene primers was used by the study to estimate nucleated cell counts. Some clones are missing from TCRdb's copy, which holds only in-frame ones; the method was immunoSEQ multiplex PCR. From that table come the V and J calls and clone size; the DNA was used to work out D and trimming. The sample shows around 72,000 clones, roughly 90% of them seen only once.

The sample taken for sequencing was peripheral blood. The TCR sequence derives from a man between 50 and 59 years old with acute or convalescent COVID-19. J is TRBJ2-5 and V is TRBV19, with TRBD2 matching 13 bases. The CDR3 DNA reads TGTGCCAGTAGTACAGCTCGGGGACTAGCGGGGGAGACCCAGTACTTC. Translation: CASSTARGLAGETQYF.